These T cell receptor beta chains were read from a single sample in a study of immune evolution from preneoplasia to lung adenocarcinoma. Libraries were prepared by immunoSEQ multiplex PCR; TCRdb keeps only in-frame clonotypes and omits some of them. The repertoire holds about 880 clones, 35% to 45% seen once, with 28% in the top ten. Specimen: FFPE normal lung tissue adjacent to the tumor. The receptor source for this set is a person aged 45-60 years with lung adenocarcinoma. Both conserved end residues are part of each CDR3. The D gene is left open where the match is weak. Clone size appears in some rows only: once, few, many, or a class for an expanded clone.

v_call: TRBV5-4
cdr3_length: 15
d_call: TRBD1
j_call: TRBJ2-7
clone_size: few
cdr3_aa: CASSPRTGDVYEQYF
cdr3_nt: TGTGCCAGCAGCCCACGGACAGGGGACGTTTACGAGCAGTACTTC

v_call: TRBV11-2
cdr3_length: 18
d_call: .
j_call: TRBJ2-1
clone_size: few
cdr3_aa: CASSLSPEYYGLSNEQFF
cdr3_nt: TGTGCCAGCAGCCTCTCCCCGGAATATTACGGCTTGTCCAATGAGCAGTTCTTC

v_call: TRBV4-3
cdr3_length: 16
d_call: .
j_call: TRBJ2-3
clone_size: once
cdr3_aa: CASSQGRSAGTDTQYF
cdr3_nt: TGCGCCAGCAGCCAAGGGCGTTCGGCAGGAACAGATACGCAGTATTTT

v_call: TRBV7-2
cdr3_length: 15
d_call: .
j_call: TRBJ2-3
clone_size: .
cdr3_aa: CASSPDSGGTDTQYF
cdr3_nt: TGTGCCAGCAGCCCGGACTCGGGGGGCACAGATACGCAGTATTTT

v_call: TRBV14
cdr3_length: 17
d_call: .
j_call: TRBJ2-1
clone_size: .
cdr3_aa: CASRPGPLGADYNEQFF
cdr3_nt: TGTGCCAGCAGGCCCGGCCCCCTCGGGGCGGACTACAATGAGCAGTTCTTC

v_call: TRBV9
cdr3_length: 13
d_call: TRBD1
j_call: TRBJ1-1
clone_size: .
cdr3_aa: CASREHGTGILFF
cdr3_nt: TGTGCCAGCAGAGAGCACGGGACAGGGATTCTTTTCTTT

v_call: TRBV5-4
cdr3_length: 15
d_call: .
j_call: TRBJ1-1
clone_size: .
cdr3_aa: CASSVQGLGNTEAFF
cdr3_nt: TGTGCCAGCAGCGTCCAGGGGTTGGGTAACACTGAAGCTTTCTTT

v_call: TRBV2
cdr3_length: 14
d_call: TRBD2
j_call: TRBJ2-1
clone_size: .
cdr3_aa: CASSLAGVGNEQFF
cdr3_nt: TGTGCCAGCAGTTTAGCGGGGGTCGGCAATGAGCAGTTCTTC

v_call: TRBV27
cdr3_length: 15
d_call: TRBD2
j_call: TRBJ2-1
clone_size: .
cdr3_aa: CASSWGTSGLGEQFF
cdr3_nt: TGTGCCAGCAGTTGGGGGACTAGCGGCCTTGGAGAGCAGTTCTTC

v_call: TRBV7-9
cdr3_length: 14
d_call: .
j_call: TRBJ1-5
clone_size: .
cdr3_aa: CASTKGTNSEPQHF
cdr3_nt: TGTGCCAGCACCAAAGGGACGAATTCTGAGCCCCAGCATTTT

v_call: TRBV14
cdr3_length: 12
d_call: .
j_call: TRBJ2-5
clone_size: .
cdr3_aa: CASSQERETQYF
cdr3_nt: TGTGCCAGCAGCCAAGAAAGGGAAACCCAGTACTTC

v_call: TRBV7-2
cdr3_length: 14
d_call: .
j_call: TRBJ2-1
clone_size: .
cdr3_aa: CASSLSVTINEQFF
cdr3_nt: TGTGCCAGCAGCTTAAGTGTAACCATCAATGAGCAGTTCTTC

v_call: TRBV30
cdr3_length: 13
d_call: .
j_call: TRBJ1-2
clone_size: few
cdr3_aa: CAWSGHSGLGYTF
cdr3_nt: TGTGCCTGGAGTGGACACTCAGGGCTTGGCTACACCTTC

v_call: TRBV5-6
cdr3_length: 14
d_call: .
j_call: TRBJ2-6
clone_size: .
cdr3_aa: CASSFSAGANVLTF
cdr3_nt: TGTGCCAGCAGCTTTAGTGCTGGGGCCAACGTCCTGACTTTC

v_call: TRBV5-4
cdr3_length: 14
d_call: TRBD1
j_call: TRBJ2-5
clone_size: few
cdr3_aa: CASSLQGAAETQYF
cdr3_nt: TGTGCCAGCAGCCTTCAGGGGGCTGCGGAGACCCAGTACTTC

v_call: TRBV7-3
cdr3_length: 13
d_call: .
j_call: TRBJ1-1
clone_size: .
cdr3_aa: CASSLLGAGEAFF
cdr3_nt: TGTGCCAGCAGCTTATTGGGAGCAGGCGAAGCTTTCTTT

v_call: TRBV18
cdr3_length: 13
d_call: .
j_call: TRBJ1-2
clone_size: few
cdr3_aa: CASSPPAGNGYTF
cdr3_nt: TGTGCCAGCTCACCACCGGCAGGGAATGGCTACACCTTC

v_call: TRBV14
cdr3_length: 14
d_call: .
j_call: TRBJ2-7
clone_size: few
cdr3_aa: CASSQARGSYEQYF
cdr3_nt: TGTGCCAGCAGCCAAGCCAGGGGCTCCTACGAGCAGTACTTC

v_call: TRBV10-3
cdr3_length: 15
d_call: TRBD1
j_call: TRBJ1-2
clone_size: few
cdr3_aa: CAISVKDRDNYGYTF
cdr3_nt: TGTGCCATCAGTGTTAAGGACAGGGATAACTATGGCTACACCTTC

v_call: TRBV7-2
cdr3_length: 13
d_call: .
j_call: TRBJ2-7
clone_size: .
cdr3_aa: CASSFSPGDKQYF
cdr3_nt: TGTGCCAGCAGCTTCTCACCAGGGGACAAGCAGTACTTC

v_call: TRBV19
cdr3_length: 13
d_call: .
j_call: TRBJ2-2
clone_size: .
cdr3_aa: CAGADSNTGELFF
cdr3_nt: TGTGCCGGCGCGGACAGTAACACCGGGGAGCTGTTTTTT

v_call: TRBV5-6
cdr3_length: 16
d_call: .
j_call: TRBJ1-4
clone_size: .
cdr3_aa: CASSFGQMSTNEKLFF
cdr3_nt: TGTGCCAGCAGCTTTGGACAGATGTCAACTAATGAAAAACTGTTTTTT

v_call: TRBV18
cdr3_length: 13
d_call: .
j_call: TRBJ2-3
clone_size: .
cdr3_aa: CASSPLTWDTQYF
cdr3_nt: TGTGCCAGCTCACCCCTGACCTGGGATACGCAGTATTTT

v_call: TRBV4-3
cdr3_length: 15
d_call: .
j_call: TRBJ2-1
clone_size: .
cdr3_aa: CASSQANRGYNEQFF
cdr3_nt: TGCGCCAGCAGCCAAGCGAATAGGGGATACAATGAGCAGTTCTTC

v_call: TRBV28
cdr3_length: 16
d_call: .
j_call: TRBJ2-5
clone_size: few
cdr3_aa: CASSSTRRGRWETQYF
cdr3_nt: TGTGCCAGCAGTTCGACCCGCCGGGGGCGCTGGGAGACCCAGTACTTC

v_call: TRBV28
cdr3_length: 13
d_call: .
j_call: TRBJ1-1
clone_size: .
cdr3_aa: CASSWAPWAEAFF
cdr3_nt: TGTGCCAGCAGTTGGGCTCCGTGGGCTGAAGCTTTCTTT

v_call: TRBV4-2
cdr3_length: 13
d_call: .
j_call: TRBJ1-4
clone_size: few
cdr3_aa: CASSPGQGEKLFF
cdr3_nt: TGTGCCAGCAGCCCAGGGCAGGGAGAAAAACTGTTTTTT

v_call: TRBV28
cdr3_length: 15
d_call: .
j_call: TRBJ2-1
clone_size: .
cdr3_aa: CASSAAPRGSNEQFF
cdr3_nt: TGTGCCAGCAGCGCTGCCCCGCGGGGTTCCAATGAGCAGTTCTTC

v_call: TRBV19
cdr3_length: 15
d_call: .
j_call: TRBJ1-6
clone_size: few
cdr3_aa: CASSIRVGYNSPLHF
cdr3_nt: TGTGCCAGTAGTATTCGGGTCGGCTATAATTCACCCCTCCACTTT

v_call: TRBV5-1
cdr3_length: 15
d_call: TRBD2
j_call: TRBJ2-7
clone_size: .
cdr3_aa: CASSLTSGRADEQYF
cdr3_nt: TGCGCCAGCAGCTTGACTAGCGGGAGGGCCGATGAGCAGTACTTC

v_call: TRBV5-6
cdr3_length: 12
d_call: .
j_call: TRBJ2-3
clone_size: .
cdr3_aa: CASTDFTDTQYF
cdr3_nt: TGTGCCAGCACAGATTTCACAGATACGCAGTATTTT

v_call: TRBV2
cdr3_length: 12
d_call: .
j_call: TRBJ1-2
clone_size: .
cdr3_aa: CASNSDYYGYTF
cdr3_nt: TGTGCCAGCAACAGCGACTACTATGGCTACACCTTC

v_call: TRBV4-1
cdr3_length: 13
d_call: .
j_call: TRBJ2-1
clone_size: few
cdr3_aa: CASSPSPYNEQFF
cdr3_nt: TGCGCCAGCAGCCCCTCACCCTACAATGAGCAGTTCTTC

v_call: TRBV29-1
cdr3_length: 14
d_call: TRBD2
j_call: TRBJ2-3
clone_size: few
cdr3_aa: CSVVTSGSTDTQYF
cdr3_nt: TGCAGCGTGGTTACTAGCGGGAGCACAGATACGCAGTATTTT

v_call: TRBV7-9
cdr3_length: 17
d_call: TRBD1
j_call: TRBJ2-5
clone_size: .
cdr3_aa: CASSSLDGQVRQETQYF
cdr3_nt: TGTGCCAGCAGCTCCTTAGACGGACAGGTTCGGCAAGAGACCCAGTACTTC

v_call: TRBV7-2
cdr3_length: 12
d_call: .
j_call: TRBJ1-4
clone_size: few
cdr3_aa: CASSPRVGKLFF
cdr3_nt: TGTGCCAGCAGCCCACGGGTTGGGAAACTGTTTTTT

v_call: TRBV10-3
cdr3_length: 16
d_call: TRBD2
j_call: TRBJ2-1
clone_size: .
cdr3_aa: CAISESQSGRTNEQFF
cdr3_nt: TGTGCCATCAGTGAGTCTCAGAGCGGGAGGACCAATGAGCAGTTCTTC

v_call: TRBV7-8
cdr3_length: 13
d_call: .
j_call: TRBJ2-1
clone_size: .
cdr3_aa: CASSPQGNNEQFF
cdr3_nt: TGTGCCAGCAGCCCACAGGGAAACAATGAGCAGTTCTTC

v_call: TRBV10-3
cdr3_length: 13
d_call: TRBD1
j_call: TRBJ2-2
clone_size: few
cdr3_aa: CAIGTGKAGELFF
cdr3_nt: TGTGCCATCGGGACAGGGAAGGCCGGGGAGCTGTTTTTT

v_call: TRBV27
cdr3_length: 16
d_call: .
j_call: TRBJ2-7
clone_size: .
cdr3_aa: CASRESGQGNHYEQYF
cdr3_nt: TGTGCCAGCAGGGAGAGCGGGCAGGGGAATCACTACGAGCAGTACTTC

v_call: TRBV4-2
cdr3_length: 14
d_call: .
j_call: TRBJ2-5
clone_size: few
cdr3_aa: CASSQGGVQETQYF
cdr3_nt: TGTGCCAGCAGCCAAGGCGGAGTCCAAGAGACCCAGTACTTC

v_call: TRBV28
cdr3_length: 14
d_call: TRBD1
j_call: TRBJ1-4
clone_size: .
cdr3_aa: CASSTGTVKEKLFF
cdr3_nt: TGTGCCAGCAGTACCGGGACAGTTAAAGAAAAACTGTTTTTT

v_call: TRBV6-5
cdr3_length: 13
d_call: .
j_call: TRBJ2-3
clone_size: .
cdr3_aa: CASSFADTDTQYF
cdr3_nt: TGTGCCAGCAGTTTTGCGGATACAGATACGCAGTATTTT

v_call: TRBV4-1
cdr3_length: 15
d_call: .
j_call: TRBJ2-4
clone_size: .
cdr3_aa: CASSPEWSGRDIQYF
cdr3_nt: TGCGCCAGCAGCCCGGAATGGTCGGGTCGGGACATTCAGTACTTC

v_call: TRBV2
cdr3_length: 16
d_call: .
j_call: TRBJ2-1
clone_size: .
cdr3_aa: CASSEAPSGNYNEQFF
cdr3_nt: TGTGCCAGCAGTGAAGCGCCCAGCGGAAATTACAATGAGCAGTTCTTC

v_call: TRBV9
cdr3_length: 16
d_call: TRBD2
j_call: TRBJ2-5
clone_size: .
cdr3_aa: CASSVGGTTYQETQYF
cdr3_nt: TGTGCCAGCAGCGTAGGCGGGACTACGTACCAAGAGACCCAGTACTTC

v_call: TRBV28
cdr3_length: 16
d_call: TRBD1
j_call: TRBJ1-1
clone_size: few
cdr3_aa: CASSVHTGGANTEAFF
cdr3_nt: TGTGCCAGCAGTGTACACACAGGGGGGGCGAACACTGAAGCTTTCTTT

v_call: TRBV18
cdr3_length: 15
d_call: .
j_call: TRBJ2-7
clone_size: few
cdr3_aa: CASSPPLASSYEQYF
cdr3_nt: TGTGCCAGCTCACCACCTCTAGCGTCATCCTACGAGCAGTACTTC

v_call: TRBV5-4
cdr3_length: 16
d_call: TRBD2
j_call: TRBJ2-3
clone_size: .
cdr3_aa: CASSPGGGTITDTQYF
cdr3_nt: TGTGCCAGCAGCCCAGGTGGGGGGACTATCACAGATACGCAGTATTTT

v_call: TRBV5-1
cdr3_length: 16
d_call: .
j_call: TRBJ1-3
clone_size: .
cdr3_aa: CASSLGYRASGNTIYF
cdr3_nt: TGCGCCAGCAGCTTGGGATACAGGGCTTCTGGAAACACCATATATTTT

v_call: TRBV28
cdr3_length: 15
d_call: .
j_call: TRBJ2-5
clone_size: few
cdr3_aa: CASSLKYRREETQYF
cdr3_nt: TGTGCCAGCAGTTTAAAGTACCGGAGGGAAGAGACCCAGTACTTC